This T cell receptor (beta chain) appears in the sequencing data of a study of T-cell memory formation after mild COVID-19. Germline-derived CDR1 and CDR2 are KGHDR and SFDVKD. Trimming took off 2 bases at V and 5 bases at J, with 8 bases between the two ends. CDR3 length: 13 amino acids. UMIs and sample barcodes were carried by the TCR alpha and TCR beta cDNA libraries that 5'RACE produced using constant-segment primers. Each CDR3 protein gets one entry after TCRdb re-called the 5' RACE reads with MiXCR. This table holds 150,000 to 200,000 distinct CDR3 sequences, roughly a third found once. Study-level findings and limits: Pre-infection memory held some responding clones, suggesting pre-existing cross-reactive T cells responded. Contracting clones from day 15 to 85 showed balanced CD4/CD8; later expanders favored CD4+.

A note on this clonotype: Its antigen is unknown.

The chain employs TRBV24-1 and TRBJ1-1, with no clear D. The receptor's source is an adult woman who had mild COVID-19 (a few samples of this study predate the infection). Cell type and time point are not known. Material: PBMCs or a T cell subset sorted from them (not recorded which). CDR3 region: CATSDSKETEAFF. The CDR3 DNA is TGTGCCACCAGTGATTCTAAGGAGACTGAAGCTTTCTTT.